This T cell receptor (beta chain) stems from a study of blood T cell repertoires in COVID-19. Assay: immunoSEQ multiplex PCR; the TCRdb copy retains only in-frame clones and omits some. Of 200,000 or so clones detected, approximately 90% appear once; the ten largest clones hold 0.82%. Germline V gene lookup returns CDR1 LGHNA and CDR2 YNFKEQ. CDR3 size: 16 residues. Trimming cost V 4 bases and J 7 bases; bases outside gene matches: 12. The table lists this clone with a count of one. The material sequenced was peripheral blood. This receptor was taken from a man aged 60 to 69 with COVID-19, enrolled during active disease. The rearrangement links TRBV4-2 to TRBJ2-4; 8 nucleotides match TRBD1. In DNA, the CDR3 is TGTGCCAGCAGCCCACAAAATAGTGGACAGGGTAACATTCAGTACTTC. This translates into CASSPQNSGQGNIQYF.